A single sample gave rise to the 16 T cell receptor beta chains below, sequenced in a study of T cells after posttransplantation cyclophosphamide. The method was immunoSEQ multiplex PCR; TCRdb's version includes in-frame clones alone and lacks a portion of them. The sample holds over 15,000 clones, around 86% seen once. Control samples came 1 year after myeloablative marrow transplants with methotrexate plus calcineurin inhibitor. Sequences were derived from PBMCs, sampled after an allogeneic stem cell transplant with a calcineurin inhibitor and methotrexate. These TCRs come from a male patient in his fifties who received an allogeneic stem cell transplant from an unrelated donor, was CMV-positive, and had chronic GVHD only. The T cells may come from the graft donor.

The CDR3 coding sequence is TGCAGCGTGAGTCTAGCGGGGGGCGATGGAGATACGCAGTATTTT. It yields the protein CSVSLAGGDGDTQYF. The chain links TRBV29-1 to TRBJ2-3; 11 positions match TRBD2. Germline V gives CDR1 SQVTM, CDR2 ANQGSEA. The CDR3 is made up of 15 amino acids. V lost 6 bases and J lost 5; bases outside the gene matches: 10.

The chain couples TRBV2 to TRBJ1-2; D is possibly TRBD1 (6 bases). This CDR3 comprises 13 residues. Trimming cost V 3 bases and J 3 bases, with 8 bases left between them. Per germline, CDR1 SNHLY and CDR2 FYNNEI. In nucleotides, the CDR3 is TGTGCCAGCAGTGAGTACAGGGACTATGGCTACACCTTC. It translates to CASSEYRDYGYTF.

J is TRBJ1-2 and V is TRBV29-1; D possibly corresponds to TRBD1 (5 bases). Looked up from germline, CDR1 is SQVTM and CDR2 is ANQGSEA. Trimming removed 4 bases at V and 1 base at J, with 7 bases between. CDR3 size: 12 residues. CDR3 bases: TGCAGCGTTGGTAGGGGTAACTATGGCTACACCTTC. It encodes CSVGRGNYGYTF.

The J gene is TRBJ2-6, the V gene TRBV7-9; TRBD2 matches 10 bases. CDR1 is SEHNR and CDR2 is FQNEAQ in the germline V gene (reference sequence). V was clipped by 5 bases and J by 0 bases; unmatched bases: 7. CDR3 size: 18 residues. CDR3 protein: CASSRSGGDLSGANVLTF. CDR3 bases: TGTGCCAGCAGCCGGAGCGGGGGGGATCTCTCTGGGGCCAACGTCCTGACTTTC.

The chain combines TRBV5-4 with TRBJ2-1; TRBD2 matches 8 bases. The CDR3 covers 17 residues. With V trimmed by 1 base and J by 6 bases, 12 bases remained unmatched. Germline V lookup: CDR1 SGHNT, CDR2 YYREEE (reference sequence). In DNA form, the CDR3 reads TGTGCCAGCAGCTTGTCGCTCGGGGGGGGCGCGACCAATGAGCAGTTCTTC. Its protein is CASSLSLGGGATNEQFF.

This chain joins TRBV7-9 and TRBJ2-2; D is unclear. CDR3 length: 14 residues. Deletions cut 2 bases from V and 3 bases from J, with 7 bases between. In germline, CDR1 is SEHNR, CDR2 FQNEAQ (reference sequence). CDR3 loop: CASSLLSDTGELFF. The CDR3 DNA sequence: TGTGCCAGCAGCTTACTTTCTGACACCGGGGAGCTGTTTTTT. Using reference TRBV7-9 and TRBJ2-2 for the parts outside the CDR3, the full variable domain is DTGVSQNPRHKITKRGQNVTFRCDPISEHNRLYWYRQTLGQGPEFLTYFQNEAQLEKSRLLSDRFSAERPKGSFSTLEIQRTEQGDSAMYLCASSLLSDTGELFFGEGSRLTVL.

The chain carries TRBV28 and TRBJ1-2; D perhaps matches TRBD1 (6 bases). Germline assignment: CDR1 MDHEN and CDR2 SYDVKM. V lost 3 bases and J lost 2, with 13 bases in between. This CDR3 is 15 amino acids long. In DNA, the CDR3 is TGTGCCAGCAGTTTCTCTCCGGGACACAACTATGGCTACACCTTC. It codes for CASSFSPGHNYGYTF.

CDR3 loop: CASMGKAGGDYEQYF. Written as DNA, the CDR3 is TGTGCCAGCATGGGGAAAGCAGGAGGAGACTACGAGCAGTACTTC. This chain links TRBV6-5 with TRBJ2-7, with D tentatively TRBD2 (5 bases). V was shortened by 7 bases and J by 3 bases, with 19 bases between the two germline ends. CDR3 length: 15 amino acids. Germline CDR1 is MNHEY and CDR2 is SVGAGI.

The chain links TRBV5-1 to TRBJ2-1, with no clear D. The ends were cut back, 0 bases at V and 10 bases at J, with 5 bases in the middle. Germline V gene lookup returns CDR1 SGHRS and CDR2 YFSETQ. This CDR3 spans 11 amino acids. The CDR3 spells CASSLDREQFF. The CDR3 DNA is TGCGCCAGCAGCTTGGACAGAGAGCAGTTCTTC. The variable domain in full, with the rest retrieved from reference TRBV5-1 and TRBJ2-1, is KAGVTQTPRYLIKTRGQQVTLSCSPISGHRSVSWYQQTPGQGLQFLFEYFSETQRNKGNFPGRFSGRQFSNSRSEMNVSTLELGDSALYLCASSLDREQFFGPGTRLTVL.

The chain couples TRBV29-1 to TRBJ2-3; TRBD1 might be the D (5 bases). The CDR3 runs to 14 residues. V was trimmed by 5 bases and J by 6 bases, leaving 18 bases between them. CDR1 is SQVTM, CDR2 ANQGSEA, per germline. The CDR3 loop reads CSVSQGFYSDTQYF. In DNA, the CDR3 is TGCAGCGTTTCCCAGGGTTTTTATTCGGATACGCAGTATTTT.

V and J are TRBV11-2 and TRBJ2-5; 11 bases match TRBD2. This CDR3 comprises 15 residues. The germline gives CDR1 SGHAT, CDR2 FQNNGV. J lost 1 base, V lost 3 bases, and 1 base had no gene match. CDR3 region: CASSFSGGVQETQYF. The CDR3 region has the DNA TGTGCCAGCAGCTTTAGCGGGGGGGTCCAAGAGACCCAGTACTTC.

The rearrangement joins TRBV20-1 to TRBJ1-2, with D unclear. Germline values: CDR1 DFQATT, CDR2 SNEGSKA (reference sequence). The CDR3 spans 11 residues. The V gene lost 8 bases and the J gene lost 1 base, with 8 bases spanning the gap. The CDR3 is CSTNGNYGYTF. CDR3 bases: TGCAGTACTAACGGTAACTATGGCTACACCTTC.

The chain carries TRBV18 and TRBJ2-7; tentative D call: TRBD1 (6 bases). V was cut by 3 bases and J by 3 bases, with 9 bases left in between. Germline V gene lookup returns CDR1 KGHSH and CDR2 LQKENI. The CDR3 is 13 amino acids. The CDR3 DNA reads TGTGCCAGCTCACCGGACAGCAACTACGAGCAGTACTTC. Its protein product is CASSPDSNYEQYF.

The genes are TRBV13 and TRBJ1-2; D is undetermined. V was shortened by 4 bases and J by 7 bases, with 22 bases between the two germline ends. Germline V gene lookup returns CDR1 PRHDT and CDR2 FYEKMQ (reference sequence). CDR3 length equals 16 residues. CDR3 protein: CASSSSRDGRETGYTF. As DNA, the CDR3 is TGTGCCAGCAGCTCCTCGAGGGATGGGCGTGAGACTGGCTACACCTTC.

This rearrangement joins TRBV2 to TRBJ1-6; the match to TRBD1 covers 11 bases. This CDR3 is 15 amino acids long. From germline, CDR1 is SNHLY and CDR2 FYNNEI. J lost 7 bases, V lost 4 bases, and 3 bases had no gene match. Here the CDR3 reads CASSAGTGGNSPLHF. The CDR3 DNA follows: TGTGCCAGCAGTGCCGGGACAGGGGGAAATTCACCCCTCCACTTT.

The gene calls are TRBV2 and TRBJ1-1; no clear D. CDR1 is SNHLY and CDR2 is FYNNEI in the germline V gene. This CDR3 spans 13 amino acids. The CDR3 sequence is CASHPEVNTEAFF. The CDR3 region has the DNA TGTGCTAGCCACCCAGAGGTCAACACTGAAGCTTTCTTT. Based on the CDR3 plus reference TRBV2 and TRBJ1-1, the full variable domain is EPEVTQTPSHQVTQMGQEVILRCVPISNHLYFYWYRQILGQKVEFLVSFYNNEISEKSEIFDDQFSVERPDGSNFTLKIRSTKLEDSAMYFCASHPEVNTEAFFGQGTRLTVV.